Listed below are T cell receptor beta chains from one sample, sequenced in a study of response to subunit inactivated influenza vaccine. Each CDR3 protein gets one entry after TCRdb re-called the RT-PCR reads with MiXCR. Of about 500,000 distinct CDR3 sequences in the sample, about 7.2% were seen once. Sequencing used PBMCs from blood, obtained about 24 months after vaccination. These receptors all come from a man in his fifties or sixties who received an inactivated influenza vaccine. Each CDR3 is given without its conserved first and last residue.

v_gene	CDR3aa
TRBV27	ASSHGFYTGELF
TRBV20-1	SARVPSGTGELF
TRBV29-1	SYREISTDTQY
TRBV5-1	ASSPGGRSGNTIY
TRBV6-2/TRBV6-3	ASSSWTSGAGIQY
TRBV30	AWRSPRGGRTNEKLF
TRBV3-1	ASSQGGLLAKNIQY
TRBV27	ASGAQGANGYT
TRBV27	ASSYAGVGNEQF
TRBV7-9	ASSLEVRQAF
TRBV5-4	ASSLGPSANYGYT
TRBV14	ASSQDRSDTQY
TRBV5-1	ASSLNVETQY
TRBV10-3	AIRGDSPNQPQH
TRBV20-1	SARSGGYTDTQY
TRBV10-3	AISEISTAGGRNTIY
TRBV27	ASSRTFIHEQY
TRBV25-1	ASSDRLAGREQY
TRBV7-9	ASSYAAGVSYEQY
TRBV7-9	ASTASGDGYGYT
TRBV28	ASSLKLTVPNNEQF
TRBV7-9	ASSLVETSPKGQF
TRBV6-2/TRBV6-3	ASSYPGGIQY
TRBV7-7	ASSLGTGPWETQY
TRBV4-1	ASSQESGVEYEQY
TRBV10-3	AISDLAGVDNEQF
TRBV6-1	ASRRGVAKETQY
TRBV10-3	AISESNGMQY